These 29 T cell receptor beta chains were sequenced from one sample in a study of control samples from healthy donors and cancer patients. Sequencing used immunoSEQ multiplex PCR; TCRdb keeps in-frame clones, though not all of them. The sample shows 150,000 to 200,000 clones, over 85% of them seen only once. Sequencing was carried out using blood. These receptors all come from a man aged 25-45 years in good health.

The rearrangement links TRBV7-9 to TRBJ2-3, with 7 nucleotides matching TRBD2. CDR1 SEHNR and CDR2 FQNEAQ come from the germline V gene (reference sequence). The CDR3 totals 13 residues. V lost 1 base to trimming and J lost 5 bases; unmatched junction nucleotides: 0. Here the CDR3 DNA reads TGTGCCAGCAGCTTAGGGGAGGGAGATACGCAGTATTTT. It specifies CASSLGEGDTQYF. The variable domain in full, completed from reference TRBV7-9 and TRBJ2-3, reads DTGVSQNPRHKITKRGQNVTFRCDPISEHNRLYWYRQTLGQGPEFLTYFQNEAQLEKSRLLSDRFSAERPKGSFSTLEIQRTEQGDSAMYLCASSLGEGDTQYFGPGTRLTVL.

The chain uses TRBV28 and TRBJ1-1; no reliable D call. CDR1 and CDR2 from the germline V gene are MDHEN and SYDVKM. Trimming took off 0 bases at V and 11 bases at J, with 16 bases between the two ends. The CDR3 length is 14 residues. CDR3 sequence (DNA): TGTGCCAGCAGTTTATGGGATGGCGGAGTCTGGGCTTTCTTT. This codes for CASSLWDGGVWAFF.

Here the CDR3 reads CASSGQGNQPQHF. The CDR3, as DNA: TGTGCCAGCAGTGGTCAGGGGAATCAGCCCCAGCATTTT. J is TRBJ1-5 and V is TRBV12-3 or TRBV12-4; TRBD1 might be the D (6 bases). There are 13 residues in the CDR3. Trimming shortened V by 5 bases and J by 4 bases, and 9 bases separated the two germline ends.

This clone was seen once. The V and J genes are TRBV2 and TRBJ1-5; no reliable D call. V dropped 4 bases and J dropped 6 bases, with 7 bases sitting between them. Germline V lookup: CDR1 SNHLY, CDR2 FYNNEI. The CDR3 is made up of 12 amino acids. The CDR3, as DNA: TGTGCCAGCAGTGCGGGAAGTCAGCCCCAGCATTTT. The encoded protein is CASSAGSQPQHF.

Sample share makes this clone medium-sized. This chain uses TRBV25-1 with TRBJ1-1; the D is unclear. The V end lost 3 bases, the J end lost 4 bases, and 9 bases lay between the germline ends. The germline gives CDR1 MGHDK, CDR2 SYGVNS. The CDR3 runs to 13 residues. DNA of the CDR3: TGTGCCAGCAGTGAGGGATTTCTCACTGAAGCTTTCTTT. Translation gives CASSEGFLTEAFF.

The chain links TRBV13 to TRBJ1-6; D gene unclear. Trimming stripped 5 bases from V and 10 bases from J, with 12 bases between. The CDR3 runs to 13 residues. CDR1 and CDR2 from the germline V gene are PRHDT and FYEKMQ (reference sequence). CDR3 protein: CASSPSGNSPLHF. The CDR3 bases are TGTGCCAGCAGCCCCTCTGGTAACTCACCCCTCCACTTT.

The rearrangement links TRBV5-8 to TRBJ2-2, with 8 bases matching TRBD1. Losses at the gene ends were 4 bases for V and 5 bases for J; bases not matched to a gene: 7. CDR3 length: 15 amino acids. The germline CDR1 and CDR2 sequences are SGHTS and YDEGEE. This CDR3 is CASSPGQAKTGELFF. Written as DNA, the CDR3 is TGTGCCAGCAGCCCGGGACAGGCTAAAACCGGGGAGCTGTTTTTT.

This chain links TRBV6-2 or TRBV6-3 with TRBJ2-1, with 7 bases identical to TRBD1. J lost 7 bases, V lost 4 bases, and 7 bases had no gene match. CDR1 MNHEY and CDR2 SVGEGT come from the germline V gene. The CDR3 consists of 14 residues. The CDR3 nucleotides read TGTGCCAGCAGTTCGGACAGGCTGTGGAATGAGCAGTTCTTC. This codes for CASSSDRLWNEQFF.

V gene TRBV18 combines with J gene TRBJ2-7; D is unresolved. V gave up 0 bases and J gave up 2 bases, with 8 bases separating them. Germline V gene data show CDR1 as KGHSH and CDR2 as LQKENI. This CDR3 is 14 amino acids long. The CDR3 reads CASSPPATTYEQYF. The CDR3 DNA sequence: TGTGCCAGCTCACCACCTGCCACCACCTACGAGCAGTACTTC.

J is TRBJ1-3 and V is TRBV10-3; weak D call: TRBD1 (6 bases). CDR3 size: 17 residues. Germline assignment: CDR1 ENHRY and CDR2 SYGVKD. Trimming cost V 2 bases and J 4 bases, with 18 bases left between them. CDR3 in DNA: TGTGCCATCAGTGAGCCTCTGACAGGACGGAAGGGAAACACCATATATTTT. Residues: CAISEPLTGRKGNTIYF.

The chain uses TRBV28 and TRBJ1-1; 7 bases line up with TRBD1. V shed 6 bases, J shed 9 bases, and the junction held 7 bases outside the gene matches. Germline CDR1 and CDR2: MDHEN and SYDVKM. The CDR3 covers 12 residues. CDR3 sequence: CASSFRGPQAFF. Here the CDR3 DNA reads TGTGCCAGCAGCTTTAGGGGGCCCCAAGCTTTCTTT.

The chain couples TRBV3-1 (or the pseudogene TRBV3-2) to TRBJ1-1; possibly TRBD1 for D (5 bases). The CDR3 loop spans 14 amino acids. Germline loops: CDR1 LGHDT, CDR2 YNNKEL (reference sequence). Trimming left V 1 base short and J 2 bases short, with 8 bases between. As DNA, the CDR3 is TGTGCCAGCAGCCAAGCCGACAGAAACACTGAAGCTTTCTTT. Protein: CASSQADRNTEAFF.

V is TRBV20-1 and J is TRBJ2-5, with D unclear. V lost 5 bases to trimming and J lost 1 base, with 5 bases between them. This CDR3 contains 11 residues. Germline V gene sequence: CDR1 DFQATT, CDR2 SNEGSKA (reference sequence). Here the CDR3 DNA reads TGCAGTGCTTGGACCCAAGAGACCCAGTACTTC. It specifies CSAWTQETQYF.

V usage is TRBV3-1 (or the pseudogene TRBV3-2) and J usage is TRBJ1-5; D ambiguous. The CDR3 runs 13 residues. Germline-derived CDR1 and CDR2 are LGHDT and YNNKEL (reference sequence). V was pared by 1 base and J by 4 bases, with 5 bases between. In nucleotides, the CDR3 is TGTGCCAGCAGCCAAGGGGAGAATCAGCCCCAGCATTTT. The encoded protein is CASSQGENQPQHF.

V and J are TRBV15 and TRBJ1-6; TRBD1 agrees at 7 bases. Unmatched junction bases numbered 5, after V lost 3 bases and J lost 9 bases. The germline CDR1 and CDR2 sequences are LNHNV and YYDKDF (reference sequence). This CDR3 region has 14 residues. As DNA, the CDR3 is TGTGCCACCAGCAGTGGGACAGTCGGTTCACCCCTCCACTTT. It encodes CATSSGTVGSPLHF.

This rearrangement joins TRBV28 to TRBJ2-7; the match to TRBD1 covers 10 bases. The CDR3 sequence is 15 residues long. Per the germline V gene, CDR1 is MDHEN and CDR2 is SYDVKM. The junction had 10 bases not matched to a gene; V was cut back by 7 bases and J by 4 bases. The CDR3: CASNIPGQGKYEQYF. The CDR3 DNA reads TGTGCCAGCAACATCCCGGGACAGGGGAAATACGAGCAGTACTTC.

The genes are TRBV18 and TRBJ1-2; TRBD1 agrees at 7 bases. Germline CDR1 KGHSH, CDR2 LQKENI. The CDR3 is made up of 14 amino acids. V lost 5 bases and J lost 6; bases outside the gene matches: 9. The CDR3 spells CASSGVDRVDGYTF. The CDR3 DNA is TGTGCCAGCTCAGGGGTAGACAGGGTCGATGGCTACACCTTC.

The gene calls are TRBV6-4 and TRBJ2-1; D gene unclear. V was cut by 0 bases and J by 13 bases, with 13 bases left in between. The CDR3 contains 13 residues. Germline lookup yields CDR1 MRHNA and CDR2 SNTAGT. CDR3 in DNA: TGTGCCAGCAGTGACTCGAGTCCAACCTTCCAGTTCTTC. As protein: CASSDSSPTFQFF.

This chain links TRBV6-4 with TRBJ1-2; maybe TRBD1 (6 bases). The CDR3 is made up of 12 amino acids. Trimming stripped 0 bases from V and 10 bases from J, with 9 bases between. Germline V lookup: CDR1 MRHNA, CDR2 SNTAGT. The CDR3 DNA follows: TGTGCCAGCAGTGACTCGACAGGCGCCTACACCTTC. This sequence encodes CASSDSTGAYTF.

For the CDR3, the DNA is TGTGCCAGCAGTTACTCGAAAGGGACCATATATTTT. Protein sequence: CASSYSKGTIYF. V is TRBV6-5 and J is TRBJ1-3; D remains ambiguous. In germline, CDR1 is MNHEY, CDR2 SVGAGI. V shed 0 bases and J shed 10 bases, with 7 bases lying between them. The CDR3 length is 12 residues.

The CDR3 region has the DNA TGTGCCACCAGTGAACGGACGGGGCCAGATACGCAGTATTTT. This codes for CATSERTGPDTQYF. The rearrangement joins TRBV24-1 to TRBJ2-3; D assignment may be TRBD1 or TRBD2 (5 bases each). V shed 4 bases and J shed 4 bases, with 11 bases lying between them. CDR3 length: 14 residues. Looked up from germline, CDR1 is KGHDR and CDR2 is SFDVKD.

The rearrangement links TRBV9 to TRBJ1-1; a possible D gene is TRBD1 (5 bases). Germline CDR1 and CDR2: SGDLS and YYNGEE. This CDR3 has 15 amino acids. Deletions cut 7 bases from V and 0 bases from J, with 16 bases between. CDR3 region: CASQPMTDMNTEAFF. The CDR3, as DNA: TGTGCCAGCCAACCCATGACGGACATGAACACTGAAGCTTTCTTT. Together with reference TRBV9 and TRBJ1-1, the CDR3 gives the full variable domain: DSGVTQTPKHLITATGQRVTLRCSPRSGDLSVYWYQQSLDQGLQFLIQYYNGEERAKGNILERFSAQQFPDLHSELNLSSLELGDSALYFCASQPMTDMNTEAFFGQGTRLTVV.

This sequence joins TRBV7-9 and TRBJ2-5, with unresolved D. From germline, CDR1 is SEHNR and CDR2 FQNEAQ (reference sequence). V lost 7 bases and J lost 2, with 8 bases in between. This CDR3 is built from 12 residues. This CDR3 is CASTENQETQYF. In DNA form, the CDR3 reads TGTGCCAGCACCGAGAATCAAGAGACCCAGTACTTC.

The V call is TRBV5-1, the J call TRBJ2-3, with a possible D match to TRBD2 (6 bases). CDR3 length: 17 residues. CDR1 is SGHRS and CDR2 is YFSETQ in the germline V gene. V lost 2 bases to trimming and J lost 2 bases, with 18 bases between them. The CDR3 DNA reads as TGCGCCAGCAGCTTCTCGGCCGGGGGAACATACACAGATACGCAGTATTTT. It encodes CASSFSAGGTYTDTQYF.

CDR3 bases: TGTGCCAGCAGCTTAGGTCTGGCATGGCGGGCTATGAACACCGGGGAGCTGTTTTTT. Translating it yields CASSLGLAWRAMNTGELFF. This chain joins TRBV7-9 and TRBJ2-2, with TRBD2 as a possible D gene (5 bases). Per the germline V gene, CDR1 is SEHNR and CDR2 is FQNEAQ (reference sequence). The CDR3 sequence is 19 residues long. V shed 1 base and J shed 1 base, with 19 bases lying between them.

This chain links TRBV7-9 with TRBJ1-1; D is ambiguous. V was trimmed by 5 bases and J by 3 bases, leaving 10 bases between them. The CDR3 contains 13 residues. CDR1 is SEHNR and CDR2 is FQNEAQ in the germline V gene (reference sequence). Here the CDR3 reads CASSPEPHTEAFF. CDR3 sequence (DNA): TGTGCCAGCAGCCCCGAACCCCACACTGAAGCTTTCTTT.

The rearrangement uses TRBV6-2 or TRBV6-3 and TRBJ2-7; TRBD1 or TRBD2 may be the D gene (5 bases each). CDR3 length: 15 residues. The germline CDR1 and CDR2 sequences are MNHEY and SVGEGT. Between the trimmed V and J ends, which lost 2 bases and 2 bases, there was a span of 13 bases. CDR3 DNA: TGTGCCAGCAGTTACGGGGGACCGAATACCTACGAGCAGTACTTC. It specifies CASSYGGPNTYEQYF.

This clone was seen once. This chain joins TRBV7-9 and TRBJ2-3; D not certain. Germline loops: CDR1 SEHNR, CDR2 FQNEAQ (reference sequence). Trimming shortened V by 6 bases and J by 2 bases, and 12 bases separated the two germline ends. The CDR3 is 14 amino acids. CDR3 sequence reads: CASRQQTNTDTQYF. The CDR3 region has the DNA TGTGCCAGCAGGCAACAAACAAACACAGATACGCAGTATTTT.

The chain carries TRBV14 and TRBJ2-1; 16 nucleotides agree with TRBD2. With V trimmed by 4 bases and J by 8 bases, 8 bases remained unmatched. CDR1 SGHDN and CDR2 FVKESK come from the germline V gene. This CDR3 contains 17 residues. The CDR3 spells CASSPSTGTSGRDEQFF. In nucleotides, the CDR3 is TGTGCCAGCAGCCCATCGACCGGGACTAGCGGGAGGGATGAGCAGTTCTTC.